Below are 30 T cell receptor beta chains sequenced from a single sample in a study of T cells in localized non-small cell lung cancer. Clones were read by immunoSEQ multiplex PCR, and TCRdb kept only the in-frame ones, dropping some. This sample yields 35,000 or so clones, of which approximately 89% are seen a single time; approximately 2.6% belongs to the top ten. The sample was peripheral blood, taken before any cancer treatment. The receptors stem from a woman between 35 and 70 years old with stage I lung adenocarcinoma.

V is TRBV19 and J is TRBJ2-5; unclear D gene. Trimming left V 1 base short and J 5 bases short, with 11 bases between. Germline CDR1 and CDR2: LNHDA and SQIVND (reference sequence). The CDR3 has 14 amino acids. In DNA form, the CDR3 reads TGTGCCAGTAGTATAGTTTCGGGTGGGGAGACCCAGTACTTC. Its translation: CASSIVSGGETQYF. Filled out from reference TRBV19 and TRBJ2-5, the complete variable domain reads DGGITQSPKYLFRKEGQNVTLSCEQNLNHDAMYWYRQDPGQGLRLIYYSQIVNDFQKGDIAEGYSVSREKKESFPLTVTSAQKNPTAFYLCASSIVSGGETQYFGPGTRLLVL.

The chain carries TRBV4-1 and TRBJ1-5, with a possible D match to TRBD1 (6 bases). The V gene lost 3 bases and the J gene lost 3 bases, with 12 bases spanning the gap. From germline, CDR1 is MGHRA and CDR2 YSYEKL. The CDR3 totals 15 residues. The CDR3 coding sequence is TGCGCCAGCAGCCACGCCGGGACATTCAATCAGCCCCAGCATTTT. This translates into CASSHAGTFNQPQHF.

Only one count was recorded for this clone. The chain links TRBV5-1 to TRBJ2-3; 7 bases are shared with TRBD1. Trimming removed 4 bases from V and 6 bases from J; junction bases left unmatched: 5. Per germline, CDR1 SGHRS and CDR2 YFSETQ. The CDR3 is 13 amino acids. CDR3 protein: CASSKGQDDTQYF. The DNA of the CDR3 is TGCGCCAGCAGCAAAGGACAGGATGATACGCAGTATTTT.

This clone was counted a single time. V gene TRBV28 combines with J gene TRBJ2-7, with D possibly being TRBD1 (6 bases). V was clipped by 5 bases and J by 4 bases, with 15 bases between them. There are 14 residues in the CDR3. Germline CDR1 and CDR2: MDHEN and SYDVKM. The CDR3 region has the DNA TGTGCCAGCAGTGCAACCGGGACACAATACGAGCAGTACTTC. Protein: CASSATGTQYEQYF.

The table lists this clone with a few counts. J is TRBJ1-3 and V is TRBV6-1, with D hard to call. This CDR3 comprises 14 residues. Germline V gene sequence: CDR1 MNHNS, CDR2 SASEGT. Deletions cut 3 bases from V and 0 bases from J, with 6 bases between. In DNA, the CDR3 is TGTGCCAGCAGTGAGGGCTTCTCTGGAAACACCATATATTTT. This encodes CASSEGFSGNTIYF.

The CDR3 loop reads CASSREQGQTQYF. CDR3 nucleotides: TGCGCCAGCAGCCGGGAACAGGGCCAGACCCAGTACTTC. The chain employs TRBV5-1 and TRBJ2-5, with D possibly matching TRBD1 (6 bases). This CDR3 has 13 amino acids. Germline CDR1 reads SGHRS; CDR2 reads YFSETQ. V shed 4 bases and J shed 6 bases, with 13 bases lying between them.

The chain carries TRBV4-1 and TRBJ2-2, with D perhaps matching TRBD2 (5 bases). The V and J ends lost 4 bases and 0 bases respectively, with 15 bases between them. Germline lookup yields CDR1 MGHRA and CDR2 YSYEKL. The CDR3 length is 17 residues. The CDR3 spells CASSRTSGYSNTGELFF. The CDR3 DNA follows: TGCGCCAGCAGCCGAACATCGGGGTATTCGAACACCGGGGAGCTGTTTTTT.

This chain joins TRBV2 and TRBJ2-3, with D unclear. Germline CDR1 is SNHLY and CDR2 is FYNNEI. The CDR3 sequence is 14 residues long. Trimming stripped 4 bases from V and 2 bases from J, with 10 bases between. The CDR3 here is CASSATFNTDTQYF. DNA of the CDR3: TGTGCCAGCAGTGCCACATTTAACACAGATACGCAGTATTTT. Based on the CDR3 plus reference TRBV2 and TRBJ2-3, the full variable domain is EPEVTQTPSHQVTQMGQEVILRCVPISNHLYFYWYRQILGQKVEFLVSFYNNEISEKSEIFDDQFSVERPDGSNFTLKIRSTKLEDSAMYFCASSATFNTDTQYFGPGTRLTVL.

This clone was detected a few times. The chain couples TRBV28 to TRBJ2-7; the D gene is possibly TRBD1 (6 bases). Between the trimmed V and J ends, which lost 5 bases and 3 bases, there was a span of 20 bases. Per germline, CDR1 MDHEN and CDR2 SYDVKM. This CDR3 has 16 amino acids. The DNA for the CDR3 is TGTGCCAGCAGTCCAAGCTGGACAGTTATGATCTACGAGCAGTACTTC. Its protein product is CASSPSWTVMIYEQYF.

The sample holds one count of this clone. The rearrangement joins TRBV18 to TRBJ2-3; no reliable D call. Between the trimmed V and J ends, which lost 0 bases and 0 bases, there was a span of 16 bases. CDR1 and CDR2 from the germline V gene are KGHSH and LQKENI. The CDR3 covers 18 residues. This chain's CDR3 is CASSPPQGWYESTDTQYF. In nucleotides, the CDR3 is TGTGCCAGCTCACCACCGCAAGGATGGTACGAAAGCACAGATACGCAGTATTTT.

The rearrangement joins TRBV6-6 to TRBJ1-1, with D perhaps TRBD1 (5 bases). The CDR3 loop spans 15 amino acids. Trimming pared 4 bases from V and 0 bases from J, leaving 12 bases between. Germline V CDR1 and CDR2: MNHNY, SVGAGI (reference sequence). This CDR3 reads CASSSPGGMNTEAFF. The CDR3 nucleotides read TGTGCCAGCAGTTCCCCGGGGGGGATGAACACTGAAGCTTTCTTT.

V is TRBV2 and J is TRBJ1-2, with D perhaps matching TRBD1 (5 bases). Germline V gene data show CDR1 as SNHLY and CDR2 as FYNNEI. This CDR3 contains 14 residues. Between the trimmed V and J ends, which lost 5 bases and 6 bases, there was a span of 16 bases. The CDR3 DNA sequence: TGTGCCAGCAGTTCGCCCAATGGGGCGAATGGCTACACCTTC. Residues: CASSSPNGANGYTF.

The chain couples TRBV30 to TRBJ1-5; D is ambiguous. The CDR3 loop spans 14 amino acids. V was cut by 4 bases and J by 6 bases, with 16 bases left in between. The V gene's germline CDR1 is GTSNPN and CDR2 SVGIG (reference sequence). CDR3 bases: TGTGCCTGGACTCCCAAGCAATATGGTCAGCCCCAGCATTTT. Protein sequence: CAWTPKQYGQPQHF.

The rearrangement joins TRBV9 to TRBJ2-5; 9 bases line up with TRBD2. The end of the DNA fits TRBJ2-7 better, so the J call may be wrong. Germline V gene sequence: CDR1 SGDLS, CDR2 YYNGEE. The CDR3 sequence is 15 residues long. CDR3 protein: CASSVVPSGNHEQYF. The CDR3 nucleotides read TGTGCCAGCAGCGTAGTCCCTAGCGGGAACCACGAGCAGTACTTC.

The V and J genes are TRBV19 and TRBJ2-2; 10 bases map to TRBD2. The CDR3 length is 20 residues. After removal of 5 bases from V and 6 bases from J, the junction contained 21 bases not matched to a gene. Germline assignment: CDR1 LNHDA and CDR2 SQIVND (reference sequence). Here the CDR3 DNA reads TGTGCCAGTAGTCCCGGACAGGATAAACTCCTAGCGGGAGACCCCGGGGAGCTGTTTTTT. This codes for CASSPGQDKLLAGDPGELFF.

V gene TRBV5-1 combines with J gene TRBJ2-3, with 7 bases lining up with TRBD2. V lost 0 bases, J lost 0 bases, and 1 base stayed unmatched. CDR3 length: 15 amino acids. Germline CDR1 is SGHRS and CDR2 is YFSETQ. DNA for the CDR3: TGCGCCAGCAGCTTGGTACTAGCGAGCACAGATACGCAGTATTTT. It yields the protein CASSLVLASTDTQYF.

This clone was recorded once. V usage is TRBV28 and J usage is TRBJ2-5; 9 nucleotides align to TRBD1. Germline CDR1 and CDR2: MDHEN and SYDVKM. This CDR3 is built from 15 residues. The V segment lost 4 bases and the J segment 3 bases; nucleotides outside the gene matches: 6. The CDR3 region has the DNA TGTGCCAGCAGTTCCCCGGGACAGGGAGAAGAGACCCAGTACTTC. As protein: CASSSPGQGEETQYF. The whole variable domain, filled in from reference TRBV28 and TRBJ2-5, reads DVKVTQSSRYLVKRTGEKVFLECVQDMDHENMFWYRQDPGLGLRLIYFSYDVKMKEKGDIPEGYSVSREKKERFSLILESASTNQTSMYLCASSSPGQGEETQYFGPGTRLLVL.

About this clone itself: The same CDR3 can be traced to other DNA sequences in this sample. The chain has TRBV6-5 and TRBJ1-1, with 7 bases identical to TRBD1. Germline CDR1 is MNHEY and CDR2 is SVGAGI. V trimming: 0 bases; J trimming: 14 bases; junction bases outside the gene matches: 15. The CDR3 is made up of 15 amino acids. In DNA, the CDR3 is TGTGCCAGCAGTTACTCGTACAGGGGAGGGTTTCAAGACTTCTTT. It specifies CASSYSYRGGFQDFF.

The chain joins TRBV6-1 to TRBJ2-7; 8 nucleotides align to TRBD1. The CDR3 sequence is 14 residues long. The V and J ends lost 7 bases and 2 bases, in that order; junction bases with no gene match: 7. CDR1 and CDR2 (germline): MNHNS, SASEGT. The CDR3, as DNA: TGTGCCAGCACCCCGGACAGGGTTCCCTACGAGCAGTACTTC. Amino acids: CASTPDRVPYEQYF.

V and J are TRBV19 and TRBJ2-7, with 9 nucleotides matching TRBD2. Germline assignment: CDR1 LNHDA and CDR2 SQIVND (reference sequence). After removal of 1 base from V and 2 bases from J, the junction contained 3 bases not matched to a gene. This CDR3 spans 15 amino acids. The CDR3 loop is CASSIAASGAYEQYF. As DNA, the CDR3 is TGTGCCAGTAGTATAGCGGCTAGCGGGGCCTACGAGCAGTACTTC.

This clone was observed a single time. The chain carries TRBV11-3 and TRBJ2-1, with D possibly TRBD1 on 6 matching bases. V was shortened by 3 bases and J by 13 bases, with 16 bases between the two germline ends. The CDR3 is made up of 13 amino acids. Germline V gene lookup returns CDR1 SGHNT and CDR2 YENEEA. CDR3 sequence: CASSLERDTGQFF. CDR3 bases: TGTGCCAGCAGCTTGGAAAGGGACACCGGCCAGTTCTTC.

This chain joins TRBV28 and TRBJ1-2, with D uncertain. V was pared by 4 bases and J by 4 bases, with 10 bases between. This CDR3 is 13 amino acids long. From germline, CDR1 is MDHEN and CDR2 SYDVKM. CDR3 nucleotide sequence: TGTGCCAGCAGTTCGATCACTTCCTATGGCTACACCTTC. The encoded protein is CASSSITSYGYTF.

This chain joins TRBV25-1 and TRBJ2-7, with TRBD2 identical over 8 bases. V gave up 6 bases and J gave up 2 bases; unmatched junction bases: 3. CDR1 MGHDK and CDR2 SYGVNS come from the germline V gene. The CDR3 contains 13 residues. The CDR3 region is CASRLAGAYEQYF. The CDR3 DNA sequence: TGTGCCAGCAGGCTAGCGGGTGCCTACGAGCAGTACTTC.

The DNA for the CDR3 is TGTGCCAGCAGCCGATCCGGGACGGCGAGGCGAGAGACCCAGTACTTC. It specifies CASSRSGTARRETQYF. V gene TRBV28 combines with J gene TRBJ2-5, with D possibly being TRBD1 or TRBD2 (5 bases each). Trimming stripped 6 bases from V and 4 bases from J, with 21 bases between. The CDR3 is 16 residues long. Germline assignment: CDR1 MDHEN and CDR2 SYDVKM.

The CDR3 DNA reads as TGTGCCAGCAGCGTCGGGCAGTCCTATACGTACGAGCAGTACTTC. Translated: CASSVGQSYTYEQYF. The gene calls are TRBV6-1 and TRBJ2-7; D not resolved. This CDR3 comprises 15 residues. Germline V gene data show CDR1 as MNHNS and CDR2 as SASEGT. V was shortened by 6 bases and J by 4 bases, with 19 bases between the two germline ends.

The J gene is TRBJ2-3, the V gene TRBV7-3; TRBD2 might be the D (5 bases). The germline V gene encodes CDR1 SGHTA and CDR2 FQGTGA. The CDR3 totals 15 residues. Trimming pared 4 bases from V and 1 base from J, leaving 12 bases between. CDR3 coding DNA: TGTGCCAGCAGCTCAGCGGTACGAGGCACAGATACGCAGTATTTT. It specifies CASSSAVRGTDTQYF.

The gene calls are TRBV30 and TRBJ2-1; 8 bases are a match to TRBD1. Germline CDR1 and CDR2: GTSNPN and SVGIG (reference sequence). The CDR3 is 15 amino acids. Trimming removed 4 bases from V and 3 bases from J; junction bases left unmatched: 8. Here the CDR3 reads CAWTHFGQGYNEQFF. The CDR3 DNA reads TGTGCCTGGACCCATTTCGGACAGGGCTACAATGAGCAGTTCTTC.

The chain couples TRBV5-4 to TRBJ2-6; no reliable D call. V dropped 4 bases and J dropped 0 bases, with 5 bases sitting between them. CDR3 size: 14 residues. The V gene's germline CDR1 is SGHNT and CDR2 YYREEE (reference sequence). In DNA, the CDR3 is TGTGCCAGCAGCGTAAACTCTGGGGCCAACGTCCTGACTTTC. Amino acids: CASSVNSGANVLTF.

The J gene is TRBJ2-1, the V gene TRBV2; D may be TRBD1 (6 bases). Germline CDR1 is SNHLY and CDR2 is FYNNEI. V lost 6 bases, J lost 10 bases, and 16 bases lay in between. CDR3 length equals 13 residues. This CDR3 is CASSTRGGYEQFF. The DNA for the CDR3 is TGTGCCAGCAGCACCCGAGGGGGATACGAGCAGTTCTTC.

This chain links TRBV11-2 with TRBJ2-2; D might be TRBD2 (6 bases). The CDR3 has 15 residues. The ends were cut back, 0 bases at V and 6 bases at J, with 11 bases in the middle. Germline-derived CDR1 and CDR2 are SGHAT and FQNNGV. CDR3: CASSLEFGGAGELFF. Here the CDR3 DNA reads TGTGCCAGCAGCTTAGAGTTTGGAGGGGCCGGGGAGCTGTTTTTT.